These 19 T cell receptor beta chains were sequenced from one sample in a study of vaccination and CD4 T cells after COVID-19 (dated by TCRdb to about 2022). What these receptors recognize is not known. This specimen's treatment or condition label, interpreted: approximately 9-day PBMC culture with coronavirus spike peptide pools or control peptides (ViraFEST assay). To prepare the library, PCR was applied. Sequenced using an Illumina iSeq 100. At the Johns Hopkins FTIC core, DNA from the cultured CD4+ T cells underwent TCR sequencing with the Oncomine TCR Beta short-read assay. TCRdb took the public reads, trimmed them with fastp at Q25, ran MiXCR for clone calling and kept in-frame beta chains. Each CDR3 protein appears once, grouped with its most common genes and DNA. The sample table contains 17,000 or so distinct CDR3 sequences; only one count was recorded for approximately 48% of them. The biggest ten clones account for 4.5% to 5% of the sample.

Sample: CD4+ T cells from blood, cultured in vitro, taken before SARS-CoV-2 vaccination. Receptor source: a human donor who had recovered from COVID-19.

The chain combines TRBV6-2 or TRBV6-3 with TRBJ1-5; D uncertain. CDR3 length: 15 amino acids. The V gene lost 4 bases and the J gene lost 7 bases, with 17 bases spanning the gap. The germline V gene encodes CDR1 MNHEY and CDR2 SVGEGT. This chain's CDR3 is CASSFQQPTLQPQHF. The CDR3 nucleotides read TGTGCCAGCAGTTTCCAGCAACCGACATTGCAGCCCCAGCATTTT.

This rearrangement joins TRBV19 to TRBJ2-3; 13 bases match TRBD2. Germline assignment: CDR1 LNHDA and CDR2 SQIVND (reference sequence). This CDR3 is 17 amino acids long. The V gene end was trimmed by 5 bases and the J gene end by 7 bases; junction bases not matched to a gene: 12. The CDR3 protein is CASSSSRLAGGGNTQYF. The CDR3 DNA reads as TGTGCCAGTAGTTCCTCCCGACTAGCGGGGGGAGGGAATACGCAGTATTTT.

This clonotype was counted between two and nine times. Written as DNA, the CDR3 is TGTGCCAGCAGTTTAGGGAATAAGAACACTGAAGCTTTCTTT. Its translation: CASSLGNKNTEAFF. This sequence joins TRBV28 and TRBJ1-1; the D is unclear. CDR3 length: 14 residues. V lost 2 bases, J lost 1 base, and 8 bases lay in between. CDR1 and CDR2 (germline): MDHEN, SYDVKM.

In its sample, this clonotype was seen a few times. The chain joins TRBV7-2 to TRBJ1-1, with D perhaps matching TRBD1 (6 bases). Germline V gene sequence: CDR1 SGHTA, CDR2 FQGNSA. The CDR3 totals 13 residues. With 4 bases removed from V and 1 base from J, the gap between germline ends came to 7 bases. CDR3 DNA: TGTGCCAGCAGCTCGGGACAGAACACTGAAGCTTTCTTT. Translated, it gives CASSSGQNTEAFF.

The gene calls are TRBV6-1 and TRBJ1-5; 7 positions match TRBD1. The CDR3 spans 14 residues. Germline loops: CDR1 MNHNS, CDR2 SASEGT. V trimming: 9 bases; J trimming: 2 bases; junction bases outside the gene matches: 7. For the CDR3, the DNA is TGTGCCAGTAGAGACAGGGCGGGCAATCAGCCCCAGCATTTT. It is translated as CASRDRAGNQPQHF.

The chain is built from TRBV28 and TRBJ1-1, with TRBD1 matching 7 bases. The CDR3 has 14 amino acids. Germline V lookup: CDR1 MDHEN, CDR2 SYDVKM. Germline trimming cut 7 bases from V and 5 bases from J; bases unmatched to any gene: 10. This CDR3 reads CASILIQGGTEAFF. CDR3 DNA: TGTGCCAGCATCCTAATCCAGGGGGGAACTGAAGCTTTCTTT.

The chain employs TRBV6-5 and TRBJ2-3; D is ambiguous. Germline CDR1 MNHEY, CDR2 SVGAGI. CDR3 length: 14 residues. Trimming pared 3 bases from V and 2 bases from J, leaving 9 bases between. CDR3 amino acids: CASSYGSNTDTQYF. Here the CDR3 DNA reads TGTGCCAGCAGTTATGGTTCAAACACAGATACGCAGTATTTT.

The J gene is TRBJ1-1, the V gene TRBV4-2; D unclear. Per germline, CDR1 LGHNA and CDR2 YNFKEQ. The CDR3 length is 13 residues. Deletions cut 2 bases from V and 4 bases from J, with 8 bases between. The CDR3, as DNA: TGTGCCAGCAGCCAACGTGTGGGCACTGAAGCTTTCTTT. It translates to CASSQRVGTEAFF.

This sequence joins TRBV14 and TRBJ2-3, with 7 bases identical to TRBD1. Germline V gives CDR1 SGHDN, CDR2 FVKESK. This CDR3 contains 15 residues. With V trimmed by 0 bases and J by 5 bases, 5 bases remained unmatched. The CDR3 DNA reads TGTGCCAGCAGCCAAGATAGAGGGGGCGAAGATACGCAGTATTTT. This gives the protein CASSQDRGGEDTQYF.

The chain carries TRBV11-3 and TRBJ2-1, with D hard to call. V gave up 4 bases and J gave up 8 bases, with 9 bases separating them. CDR3 size: 12 residues. Germline V gives CDR1 SGHNT, CDR2 YENEEA. CDR3 in amino acids: CASSSYVDEQFF. In nucleotides, the CDR3 is TGTGCCAGCAGCTCTTATGTGGATGAGCAGTTCTTC.

This clonotype was counted once. The J gene is TRBJ1-1, the V gene TRBV6-2 or TRBV6-3; D gene uncertain. The germline V and J ends were trimmed by 0 bases and 3 bases, with 17 bases remaining between them. This CDR3 is built from 17 residues. CDR1 and CDR2 (germline): MNHEY, SVGEGT. The CDR3 DNA is TGTGCCAGCAGTTACTCGGTTGGCCAATCACACGACACTGAAGCTTTCTTT. This translates into CASSYSVGQSHDTEAFF.

The chain uses TRBV20-1 and TRBJ2-1, with 7 bases aligning to TRBD2. The length of the CDR3 is 15 residues. From germline, CDR1 is DFQATT and CDR2 SNEGSKA (reference sequence). V lost 0 bases and J lost 5; bases outside the gene matches: 7. In DNA form, the CDR3 reads TGCAGTGCTAGAGATAACGGGAGGATCGACAATGAGCAGTTCTTC. This encodes CSARDNGRIDNEQFF.

The gene calls are TRBV12-3 or TRBV12-4 and TRBJ1-1, with a weak D call TRBD1 (6 bases). This CDR3 is built from 14 residues. V lost 6 bases and J lost 7, with 18 bases in between. In DNA form, the CDR3 reads TGTGCCAGCAGACTGGGGGCGAGCGCGTTTGAAGCTTTCTTT. Amino acids: CASRLGASAFEAFF.

Of note for this clonotype: At one boundary the junction diverges from the germline segment, which might be a read error. This chain links TRBV6-1 with TRBJ1-6; TRBD1 aligns across 8 bases. Per the germline V gene, CDR1 is MNHNS and CDR2 is SASEGT. The length of the CDR3 is 14 residues. DNA of the CDR3: TGTGCCAGCAGAAAAGGACAGGGTAATTCACCCCCCCACTTT. Its translation is CASRKGQGNSPPHF.

The genes are TRBV20-1 and TRBJ2-5; TRBD1 might be the D (5 bases). The germline V gene encodes CDR1 DFQATT and CDR2 SNEGSKA (reference sequence). This CDR3 has 13 residues. With 2 bases removed from V and 4 bases from J, the gap between germline ends came to 11 bases. CDR3 sequence: CSARPDRPETQYF. In DNA, the CDR3 is TGCAGTGCTAGACCAGACAGACCAGAGACCCAGTACTTC.

The gene calls are TRBV6-2 or TRBV6-3 and TRBJ1-1; 8 bases line up with TRBD1. V lost 5 bases and J lost 6; bases outside the gene matches: 5. CDR3 size: 13 residues. CDR1 is MNHEY and CDR2 is SVGEGT in the germline V gene. CDR3 sequence reads: CASSPTGDAEAFF. CDR3 nucleotides: TGTGCCAGCAGTCCGACAGGGGACGCTGAAGCTTTCTTT.

This sequence joins TRBV11-2 and TRBJ1-6; 7 bases are a match to TRBD1. The CDR3 has 15 residues. The ends lost 5 bases at V and 8 bases at J; junction bases unmatched: 9. The V gene's germline CDR1 is SGHAT and CDR2 FQNNGV. In nucleotides, the CDR3 is TGTGCCAGCAGCACCCATTGGACAGGAGATTCACCCCTCCACTTT. Translated, it gives CASSTHWTGDSPLHF. Full variable domain (missing parts from reference TRBV11-2 and TRBJ1-6): EAGVAQSPRYKIIEKRQSVAFWCNPISGHATLYWYQQILGQGPKLLIQFQNNGVVDDSQLPKDRFSAERLKGVDSTLKIQPAKLEDSAVYLCASSTHWTGDSPLHFGNGTRLTVT.

This clonotype was seen a few times. This chain links TRBV7-2 with TRBJ1-6, with 8 bases identical to TRBD1. The CDR3 totals 13 residues. From germline, CDR1 is SGHTA and CDR2 FQGNSA. With V trimmed by 6 bases and J by 5 bases, 0 bases remained unmatched. The CDR3: CASRDRDNSPLHF. CDR3 sequence (DNA): TGTGCCAGCAGGGACAGGGATAATTCACCCCTCCACTTT.

This clonotype was seen more than once but under ten times. This rearrangement joins TRBV10-1 to TRBJ1-1; D gene uncertain. Between the trimmed V and J ends, which lost 2 bases and 4 bases, there was a span of 11 bases. Germline V gene lookup returns CDR1 WNHNN and CDR2 SYGVQD (reference sequence). The CDR3 has 14 residues. This CDR3 is CASSEGREGTEAFF. CDR3 nucleotides: TGCGCCAGCAGTGAGGGGAGAGAGGGCACTGAAGCTTTCTTT.